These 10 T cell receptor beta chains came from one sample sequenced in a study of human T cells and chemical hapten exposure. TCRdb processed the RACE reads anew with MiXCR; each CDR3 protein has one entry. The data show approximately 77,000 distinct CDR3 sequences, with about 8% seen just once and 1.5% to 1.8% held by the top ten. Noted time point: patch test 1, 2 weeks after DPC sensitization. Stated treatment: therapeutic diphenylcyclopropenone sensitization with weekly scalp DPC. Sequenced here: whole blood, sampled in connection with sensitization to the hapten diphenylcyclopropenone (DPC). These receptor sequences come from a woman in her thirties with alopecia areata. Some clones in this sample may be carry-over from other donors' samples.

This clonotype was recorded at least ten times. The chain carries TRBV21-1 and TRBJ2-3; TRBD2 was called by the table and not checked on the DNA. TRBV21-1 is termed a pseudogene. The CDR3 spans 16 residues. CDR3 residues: CASRGGSGGTTDTQYF. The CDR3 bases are TGTGCCAGCAGGGGGGGTAGCGGGGGGACCACAGATACGCAGTATTTT.

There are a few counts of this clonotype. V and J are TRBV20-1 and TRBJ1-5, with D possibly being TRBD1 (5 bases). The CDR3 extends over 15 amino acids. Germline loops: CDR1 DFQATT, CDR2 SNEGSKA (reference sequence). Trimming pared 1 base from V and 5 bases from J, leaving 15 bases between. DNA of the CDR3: TGCAGTGCTAGAGCCGGGGGACGGTTGGATCAGCCCCAGCATTTT. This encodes CSARAGGRLDQPQHF.

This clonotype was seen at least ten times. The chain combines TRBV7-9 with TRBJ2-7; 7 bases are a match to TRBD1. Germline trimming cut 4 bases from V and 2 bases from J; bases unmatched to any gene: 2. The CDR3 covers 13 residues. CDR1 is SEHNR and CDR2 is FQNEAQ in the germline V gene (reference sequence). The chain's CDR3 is CASSSGQTYEQYF. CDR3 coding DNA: TGTGCCAGCAGCTCGGGACAGACCTACGAGCAGTACTTC.

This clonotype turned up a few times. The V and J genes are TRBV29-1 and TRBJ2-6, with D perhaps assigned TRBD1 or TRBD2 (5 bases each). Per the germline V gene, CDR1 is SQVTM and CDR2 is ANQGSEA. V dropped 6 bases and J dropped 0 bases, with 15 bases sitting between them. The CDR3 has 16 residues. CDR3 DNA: TGCAGCGTGGCCGGGACGGCGAGCTCTGGGGCCAACGTCCTGACTTTC. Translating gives CSVAGTASSGANVLTF.

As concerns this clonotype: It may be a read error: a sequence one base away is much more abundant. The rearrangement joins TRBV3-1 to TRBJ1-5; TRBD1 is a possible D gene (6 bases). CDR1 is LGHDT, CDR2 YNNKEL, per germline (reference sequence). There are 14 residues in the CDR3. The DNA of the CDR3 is TGTGCCAGCAGCCCAGGACAGCGCAATCGGCCCCAGCATTTT. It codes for CASSPGQRNRPQHF.

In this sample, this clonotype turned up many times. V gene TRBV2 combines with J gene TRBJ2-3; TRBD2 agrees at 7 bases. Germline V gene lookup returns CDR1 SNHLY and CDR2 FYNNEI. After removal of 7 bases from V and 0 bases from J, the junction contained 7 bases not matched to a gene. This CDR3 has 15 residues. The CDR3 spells CASTISGLSTDTQYF. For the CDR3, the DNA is TGTGCCAGCACCATTAGCGGGCTAAGCACAGATACGCAGTATTTT.

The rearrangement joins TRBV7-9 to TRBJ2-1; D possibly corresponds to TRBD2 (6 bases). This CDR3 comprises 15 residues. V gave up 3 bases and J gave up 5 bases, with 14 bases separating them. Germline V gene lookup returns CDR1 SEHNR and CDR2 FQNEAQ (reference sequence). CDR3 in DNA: TGTGCCAGCAGCTTGACGAAAGGGAGGAACAATGAGCAGTTCTTC. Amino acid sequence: CASSLTKGRNNEQFF.

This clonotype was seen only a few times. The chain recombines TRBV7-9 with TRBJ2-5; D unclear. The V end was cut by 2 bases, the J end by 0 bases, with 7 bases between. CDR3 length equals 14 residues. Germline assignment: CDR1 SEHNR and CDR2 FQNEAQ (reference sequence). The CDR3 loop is CASSLIEYQETQYF. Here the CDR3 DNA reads TGTGCCAGCAGCTTAATAGAATACCAAGAGACCCAGTACTTC.

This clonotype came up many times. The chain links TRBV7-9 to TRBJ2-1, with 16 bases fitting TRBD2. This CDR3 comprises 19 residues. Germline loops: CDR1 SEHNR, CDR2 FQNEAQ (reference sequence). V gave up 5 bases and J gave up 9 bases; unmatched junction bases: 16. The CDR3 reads CASSPRTPGTSGGAAEQFF. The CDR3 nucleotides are TGTGCCAGCAGCCCTAGGACCCCCGGGACTAGCGGGGGGGCCGCTGAGCAGTTCTTC.

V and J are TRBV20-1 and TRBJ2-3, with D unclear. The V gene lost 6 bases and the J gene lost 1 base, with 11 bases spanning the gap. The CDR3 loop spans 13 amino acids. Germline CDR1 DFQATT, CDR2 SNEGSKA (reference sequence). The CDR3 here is CSAPSDGTDTQYF. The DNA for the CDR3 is TGCAGTGCCCCAAGCGACGGCACAGATACGCAGTATTTT.